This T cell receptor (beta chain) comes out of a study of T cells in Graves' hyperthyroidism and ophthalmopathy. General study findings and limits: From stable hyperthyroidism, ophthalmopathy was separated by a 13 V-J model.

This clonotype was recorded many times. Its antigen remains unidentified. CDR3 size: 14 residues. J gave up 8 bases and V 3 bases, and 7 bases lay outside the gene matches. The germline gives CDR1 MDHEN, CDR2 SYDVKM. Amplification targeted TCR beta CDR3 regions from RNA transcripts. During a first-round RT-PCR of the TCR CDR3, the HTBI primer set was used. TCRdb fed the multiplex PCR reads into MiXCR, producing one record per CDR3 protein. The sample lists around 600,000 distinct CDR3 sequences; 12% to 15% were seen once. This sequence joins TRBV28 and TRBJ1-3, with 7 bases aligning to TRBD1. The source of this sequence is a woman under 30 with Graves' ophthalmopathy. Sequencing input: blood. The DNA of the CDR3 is TGTGCCAGCAGTTTTCCCGACAGGGCGGACACCATATATTTT. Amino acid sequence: CASSFPDRADTIYF.